The 24 T cell receptor beta chains below were found in one sample sequenced in a study of beta chain features in type 1 diabetes. The isolated RNA, all of it, was reverse transcribed, so expressed TCRB transcripts were what got sequenced. Generated by immunoSEQ multiplex PCR, the TCRdb table keeps only in-frame clones and is missing some. Of 300,000 to 400,000 clones listed, 7.5% to 9% are singletons. Material: central memory CD4+ T cells from blood. The receptors shown here come from a woman aged 18-29 years in good health.

This clone was seen at least ten times. The chain links TRBV28 to TRBJ1-1; a possible D gene is TRBD1 (5 bases). Germline CDR1 and CDR2: MDHEN and SYDVKM. With 7 bases removed from V and 2 bases from J, the gap between germline ends came to 17 bases. The CDR3 extends over 15 amino acids. The CDR3 sequence: CASKRTGGHNTEAFF. CDR3 DNA: TGTGCCAGCAAAAGAACCGGGGGTCACAACACTGAAGCTTTCTTT.

The chain is built from TRBV27 and TRBJ2-3; D might be TRBD1 or TRBD2, each matching 6 bases. The V end lost 1 base, the J end lost 4 bases, and 21 bases lay between the germline ends. CDR3 size: 18 residues. Germline CDR1 is MNHEY and CDR2 is SMNVEV (reference sequence). CDR3 sequence (DNA): TGTGCCAGCAGTTTATTTGCCCTGACAGGAGGGAAACCAGATACGCAGTATTTT. Protein product: CASSLFALTGGKPDTQYF.

This clone turned up a few times. The chain recombines TRBV29-1 with TRBJ2-3, with D tentatively TRBD2 (5 bases). V gave up 3 bases and J gave up 2 bases, with 18 bases separating them. CDR1 is SQVTM and CDR2 is ANQGSEA in the germline V gene. This CDR3 has 16 amino acids. The CDR3 coding sequence is TGCAGCGTTGACGTCGGACTTACGGCCCCCACAGATACGCAGTATTTT. Protein product: CSVDVGLTAPTDTQYF.

In its sample, this clone was seen a few times. The V call is TRBV28, the J call TRBJ2-1; D is possibly TRBD1 or TRBD2 (8 bases each). The germline V gene encodes CDR1 MDHEN and CDR2 SYDVKM. The CDR3 contains 16 residues. V was cut by 7 bases and J by 8 bases, with 24 bases left in between. The CDR3 DNA is TGTGCCAGCACCACCCGGGGGGGACAGGTCACGGATGAGCAGTTCTTC. This translates into CASTTRGGQVTDEQFF.

This chain's CDR3 is CASPLAGTSGNLGTDTQYF. CDR3 in DNA: TGTGCCAGCCCGCTGGCGGGGACTAGCGGGAACCTTGGCACAGATACGCAGTATTTT. The chain employs TRBV4-2 and TRBJ2-3, with TRBD2 matching over 13 bases. V lost 8 bases to trimming and J lost 1 base; unmatched junction nucleotides: 15. The CDR3 contains 19 residues. Germline loops: CDR1 LGHNA, CDR2 YNFKEQ.

This rearrangement joins TRBV6-5 to TRBJ2-5; 11 nucleotides line up with TRBD2. Germline V gene data show CDR1 as MNHEY and CDR2 as SVGAGI. J was trimmed by 6 bases and V by 6 bases; bases with no gene match: 6. The CDR3 is 14 amino acids. The CDR3 is CASRPTSGRQTQYF. In DNA, the CDR3 is TGTGCCAGCAGACCTACTAGCGGGAGACAGACCCAGTACTTC.

In its sample, this clone was seen many times. This chain links TRBV6-5 with TRBJ2-2, with D hard to call. The CDR3 loop spans 13 amino acids. CDR1 and CDR2 from the germline V gene are MNHEY and SVGAGI. V was pared by 4 bases and J by 0 bases, with 3 bases between. The CDR3 protein is CASSFANTGELFF. DNA of the CDR3: TGTGCCAGCAGTTTTGCGAACACCGGGGAGCTGTTTTTT.

This clone was found a few times. This rearrangement joins TRBV29-1 to TRBJ2-7; TRBD2 aligns across 14 bases. Germline loops: CDR1 SQVTM, CDR2 ANQGSEA. The CDR3 spans 15 residues. Trimming removed 4 bases from V and 5 bases from J; junction bases left unmatched: 7. DNA for the CDR3: TGCAGCGTTGGGGTGGGGACTAGCGGGAGTAACGAGCAGTACTTC. It yields the protein CSVGVGTSGSNEQYF.

This clone was counted ten times or more. The chain employs TRBV16 and TRBJ1-4, with 8 bases that match TRBD1. Germline-derived CDR1 and CDR2 are KGHSY and FQNENV. V was pared by 2 bases and J by 14 bases, with 7 bases of the junction left unmatched. The CDR3 is made up of 13 amino acids. CDR3 nucleotides: TGTGCCAGCAGCCAAGGGACAGGCTTTACCCTGTTTTTT. It yields the protein CASSQGTGFTLFF.

This clone was detected only a few times. The chain recombines TRBV10-3 with TRBJ2-1, with D perhaps matching TRBD2 (6 bases). Per the germline V gene, CDR1 is ENHRY and CDR2 is SYGVKD. The CDR3 consists of 16 residues. V dropped 3 bases and J dropped 3 bases, with 15 bases sitting between them. The CDR3 region has the DNA TGTGCCATCAGTGATCAGCGGGTCGAGGTCTACAATGAGCAGTTCTTC. Amino acids: CAISDQRVEVYNEQFF.

The chain employs TRBV25-1 and TRBJ2-7; D is uncertain. The CDR3 has 11 amino acids. Germline lookup yields CDR1 MGHDK and CDR2 SYGVNS. V shed 9 bases and J shed 2 bases, with 8 bases lying between them. The CDR3 bases are TGTGCCAGTGAACTACCCTACGAGCAGTACTTC. Protein: CASELPYEQYF.

This clone was recorded a few times. This chain links TRBV7-2 with TRBJ2-7, with D tentatively TRBD1 (6 bases). The germline V and J ends were trimmed by 5 bases and 0 bases, with 14 bases remaining between them. The CDR3 covers 15 residues. CDR1 and CDR2 from the germline V gene are SGHTA and FQGNSA. CDR3 protein: CASSTRGDNSYEQYF. In DNA, the CDR3 is TGTGCCAGCAGCACTAGAGGGGACAACTCCTACGAGCAGTACTTC.

On this clone: A clone one base away is much larger, so this may be a read error. This chain joins TRBV28 and TRBJ2-7; TRBD2 matches at 14 bases. V gave up 4 bases and J gave up 2 bases; unmatched junction bases: 10. The germline CDR1 and CDR2 sequences are MDHEN and SYDVKM. The CDR3 has 18 amino acids. The CDR3 is CASSSKGGTSGSPYEQYF. CDR3 sequence (DNA): TGTGCCAGCAGTTCGAAGGGGGGGACTAGCGGGAGCCCCTACGAGCAGTACTTC.

This clone has a count of ten or more. V usage is TRBV15 and J usage is TRBJ1-2; D gene unclear. V lost 0 bases and J 4 bases, leaving 12 bases between the germline ends. CDR1 is LNHNV and CDR2 is YYDKDF in the germline V gene (reference sequence). This CDR3 comprises 15 residues. CDR3 in amino acids: CATSRDRADAYGYTF. As DNA, the CDR3 is TGTGCCACCAGCAGAGATCGGGCAGACGCCTATGGCTACACCTTC. Full variable domain (outside the CDR3, taken from reference TRBV15 and TRBJ1-2): DAMVIQNPRYQVTQFGKPVTLSCSQTLNHNVMYWYQQKSSQAPKLLFHYYDKDFNNEADTPDNFQSRRPNTSFCFLDIRSPGLGDTAMYLCATSRDRADAYGYTFGSGTRLTVV.

The chain carries TRBV2 and TRBJ1-2; 9 bases align to TRBD1. The CDR3 runs 13 residues. Germline V CDR1 and CDR2: SNHLY, FYNNEI. V shed 6 bases and J 7 bases; nucleotides not matched to a gene: 6. As DNA, the CDR3 is TGTGCCAGCAGGGACAGGGGAGGTGGTGGCTACACCTTC. This translates into CASRDRGGGGYTF.

This clone was picked up a small number of times. This may be a read error: a much more frequent sequence differs by one nucleotide. Different DNA sequences within this sample yield the same CDR3. The chain joins TRBV4-3 to TRBJ2-7; 7 bases are shared with TRBD1. Losses at the gene ends were 2 bases for V and 4 bases for J; bases not matched to a gene: 2. Per germline, CDR1 LGHNA and CDR2 YSLEER. This CDR3 contains 13 residues. The CDR3 protein is CASSQQTGYEQYF. The CDR3 DNA sequence: TGCGCCAGCAGCCAACAGACAGGGTACGAGCAGTACTTC.

The chain links TRBV15 to TRBJ2-3; 8 bases line up with TRBD2. V lost 8 bases and J lost 1; bases outside the gene matches: 11. Germline-derived CDR1 and CDR2 are LNHNV and YYDKDF (reference sequence). This CDR3 contains 16 residues. CDR3 sequence: CATAPYATSGTDTQYF. CDR3 sequence (DNA): TGTGCCACCGCCCCGTACGCGACTAGCGGCACAGATACGCAGTATTTT.

This chain's CDR3 is CASSSQQNYGYTF. CDR3 DNA: TGTGCCAGTAGTTCTCAACAGAACTATGGCTACACCTTC. J is TRBJ1-2 and V is TRBV19; D unclear. The CDR3 is 13 residues long. V lost 5 bases and J lost 2, with 9 bases in between. CDR1 and CDR2 (germline): LNHDA, SQIVND (reference sequence). Full variable domain (missing parts from reference TRBV19 and TRBJ1-2): DGGITQSPKYLFRKEGQNVTLSCEQNLNHDAMYWYRQDPGQGLRLIYYSQIVNDFQKGDIAEGYSVSREKKESFPLTVTSAQKNPTAFYLCASSSQQNYGYTFGSGTRLTVV.

The chain is built from TRBV14 and TRBJ2-1, with a tentative D call TRBD1 (5 bases). There are 15 residues in the CDR3. V was trimmed by 3 bases and J by 0 bases, leaving 9 bases between them. Germline V gene lookup returns CDR1 SGHDN and CDR2 FVKESK. The CDR3 loop is CASSHYRSSYNEQFF. The CDR3 coding sequence is TGTGCCAGCAGCCACTACAGGAGCTCCTACAATGAGCAGTTCTTC.

This chain connects TRBV7-9 to TRBJ2-3; D possibly matches TRBD1 or TRBD2 (5 bases each). V shed 7 bases and J shed 2 bases, with 16 bases lying between them. From germline, CDR1 is SEHNR and CDR2 FQNEAQ (reference sequence). CDR3 length equals 15 residues. CDR3 coding DNA: TGTGCCAGCACCTATAGCGTGGGGCACACAGATACGCAGTATTTT. As protein: CASTYSVGHTDTQYF. The complete variable domain, with remaining parts taken from reference TRBV7-9 and TRBJ2-3, reads DTGVSQNPRHKITKRGQNVTFRCDPISEHNRLYWYRQTLGQGPEFLTYFQNEAQLEKSRLLSDRFSAERPKGSFSTLEIQRTEQGDSAMYLCASTYSVGHTDTQYFGPGTRLTVL.

The chain uses TRBV7-2 and TRBJ2-1; TRBD2 might be the D (5 bases). The CDR3 extends over 14 amino acids. The germline V gene encodes CDR1 SGHTA and CDR2 FQGNSA. V lost 5 bases, J lost 0 bases, and 8 bases lay in between. The CDR3 DNA is TGTGCCAGCAGCCGACGGGACTCCTACAATGAGCAGTTCTTC. This sequence encodes CASSRRDSYNEQFF.

This clone was picked up a small number of times. The V gene is TRBV18, the J gene TRBJ1-3; the match to TRBD1 covers 9 bases. The CDR3 totals 16 residues. Germline CDR1 is KGHSH and CDR2 is LQKENI. The J segment lost 0 bases and the V segment lost 3 bases, leaving 3 bases of the junction unmatched. The CDR3 here is CASSPGTGHSGNTIYF. CDR3 nucleotides: TGTGCCAGCTCACCGGGGACAGGGCACTCTGGAAACACCATATATTTT.

This clone was recorded many times. The rearrangement uses TRBV25-1 and TRBJ2-1, with D possibly matching TRBD1 (5 bases). CDR1 is MGHDK and CDR2 is SYGVNS in the germline V gene. V gave up 4 bases and J gave up 9 bases, with 19 bases separating them. The CDR3 spans 15 residues. CDR3 in amino acids: CASSAWGGPEVEQFF. Here the CDR3 DNA reads TGTGCCAGCAGTGCCTGGGGCGGACCAGAGGTTGAGCAGTTCTTC.

This clone was seen only a few times. This chain uses TRBV7-9 with TRBJ2-7; possible D gene TRBD1, 6 bases. The CDR3 consists of 14 residues. Germline loops: CDR1 SEHNR, CDR2 FQNEAQ (reference sequence). Trimming removed 3 bases from V and 5 bases from J, with 14 bases in between. DNA for the CDR3: TGTGCCAGCAGCTTGACAGGATCTTACGACGAGCAGTACTTC. This gives the protein CASSLTGSYDEQYF. The full variable domain, completed using reference TRBV7-9 and TRBJ2-7, is DTGVSQNPRHKITKRGQNVTFRCDPISEHNRLYWYRQTLGQGPEFLTYFQNEAQLEKSRLLSDRFSAERPKGSFSTLEIQRTEQGDSAMYLCASSLTGSYDEQYFGPGTRLTVT.